What follows are 12 T cell receptor beta chains derived from one specimen sequenced in a study of T cells in Graves' hyperthyroidism and ophthalmopathy. Using RNA transcripts as the source, TCR beta CDR3 regions were amplified. The HTBI primer set served for first-round RT-PCR of the TCR CDR3. From the multiplex PCR reads, TCRdb called clonotypes with MiXCR, one entry per CDR3 protein. The sample shows 660,000 or so distinct CDR3 sequences, just under 45% of them seen only once. The specimen sequenced was peripheral blood or thyroid tissue (not recorded which). These receptors were collected from an adult man with Graves' disease, either hyperthyroidism or ophthalmopathy (not recorded which).

This chain uses TRBV6-6 with TRBJ1-5; weak D call: TRBD1 (6 bases). V lost 10 bases and J lost 4, with 14 bases in between. The germline gives CDR1 MNHNY, CDR2 SVGAGI (reference sequence). The CDR3 loop spans 13 amino acids. This CDR3 is CATQGSPNQPQHF. The CDR3 DNA sequence: TGTGCCACCCAGGGGTCCCCGAATCAGCCCCAGCATTTT.

The V gene is TRBV6-5, the J gene TRBJ1-1; D is undetermined. Trimming removed 2 bases at V and 0 bases at J, with 10 bases between. Germline CDR1 and CDR2: MNHEY and SVGAGI. CDR3 size: 15 residues. The CDR3, as DNA: TGTGCCAGCAGTTACGGGAGGGCAATGAACACTGAAGCTTTCTTT. Translation: CASSYGRAMNTEAFF.

Comment on this clonotype: This may stem from a read error, because a much larger clone lies one nucleotide away. This chain links TRBV7-9 with TRBJ1-5; TRBD1 matches 7 bases. The last part of the DNA fits TRBJ2-3 better; the J call may be wrong. Germline lookup yields CDR1 SEHNR and CDR2 FQNEAQ (reference sequence). CDR3 length: 15 amino acids. This chain's CDR3 is CASSSTTGDNQPQYF. In nucleotides, the CDR3 is TGTGCCAGCAGCTCAACCACAGGGGATAATCAGCCCCAGTATTTT.

With respect to this clonotype: Mismatch with germline at one junction end may stem from a read error. V is TRBV24-1 and J is TRBJ1-5, with D uncertain. This CDR3 spans 12 amino acids. Germline assignment: CDR1 KGHDR and CDR2 SFDVKD. CDR3 DNA: TGTGCCAGCAGTGCCAGCGTCCAGCCCCAGCATTTT. It is translated as CASSASVQPQHF.

The chain employs TRBV24-1 and TRBJ1-1; D is possibly TRBD1 (5 bases). The CDR3 loop spans 15 amino acids. V was clipped by 4 bases and J by 2 bases, with 13 bases between them. Germline CDR1 KGHDR, CDR2 SFDVKD. CDR3 amino acids: CATSDSRGGNTEAFF. The CDR3 DNA sequence: TGTGCCACCAGTGACTCTCGCGGGGGAAACACTGAAGCTTTCTTT.

This clonotype has more than one count but fewer than ten. This chain joins TRBV12-3 or TRBV12-4 and TRBJ1-2; 7 positions agree with TRBD1. The ends lost 5 bases at V and 8 bases at J; junction bases unmatched: 17. This CDR3 is 16 amino acids long. The CDR3 DNA follows: TGTGCCAGCAGTCCCTTTTCGGGACAGCAGGCGGTCGGCTACACCTTC. It encodes CASSPFSGQQAVGYTF.

This clonotype was seen more than once but under ten times. The rearrangement uses TRBV2 and TRBJ2-2; 12 nucleotides line up with TRBD2. The junction had 10 bases not matched to a gene; V was cut back by 3 bases and J by 5 bases. Looked up from germline, CDR1 is SNHLY and CDR2 is FYNNEI. CDR3 length: 18 residues. CDR3 protein: CASSDSASGGAGTGELFF. The CDR3 region has the DNA TGTGCCAGCAGTGATTCGGCTAGCGGGGGGGCCGGGACCGGGGAGCTGTTTTTT.

This clonotype has only a few counts. The chain recombines TRBV7-9 with TRBJ2-7, with unresolved D. V dropped 3 bases and J dropped 2 bases, with 8 bases sitting between them. The CDR3 is 13 residues long. Per germline, CDR1 SEHNR and CDR2 FQNEAQ (reference sequence). CDR3 loop: CASSFKGAYEQYF. For the CDR3, the DNA is TGTGCCAGCAGCTTTAAGGGCGCCTACGAGCAGTACTTC.

The chain recombines TRBV2 with TRBJ1-6; 10 bases match TRBD1. J lost 7 bases, V lost 4 bases, and 4 bases had no gene match. The germline V gene encodes CDR1 SNHLY and CDR2 FYNNEI. This CDR3 comprises 15 residues. The CDR3 DNA sequence: TGTGCCAGCAGTGGTACGGGACAGGGGAATTCACCCCTCCACTTT. Amino acids: CASSGTGQGNSPLHF.

This chain uses TRBV29-1 with TRBJ2-6; 15 bases fit TRBD2. CDR1 and CDR2 (germline): SQVTM, ANQGSEA. This CDR3 is built from 15 residues. The CDR3 loop reads CTEGLAGGGANVLTF. For the CDR3, the DNA is TGCACCGAGGGACTAGCGGGAGGTGGGGCCAACGTCCTGACTTTC. Together with reference TRBV29-1 and TRBJ2-6, the CDR3 gives the full variable domain: SAVISQKPSRDICQRGTSLTIQCQVDSQVTMMFWYRQQPGQSLTLIATANQGSEATYESGFVIDKFPISRPNLTFSTLTVSNMSPEDSSIYLCTEGLAGGGANVLTFGAGSRLTVL.

This clonotype was recorded a few times. The chain links TRBV7-8 to TRBJ2-7, with D maybe TRBD1 (6 bases). V was trimmed by 3 bases and J by 0 bases, leaving 12 bases between them. Per germline, CDR1 SGHVS and CDR2 FQNEAQ. This CDR3 is 15 amino acids long. This CDR3 reads CASSFTGTPSYEQYF. CDR3 bases: TGTGCCAGCAGCTTCACAGGGACCCCCTCCTACGAGCAGTACTTC.

This clonotype was seen only a few times. Its ends do not fully match the called genes, so a read error is possible. The CDR3 sequence is CASSQGTGLGEQYF. As DNA, the CDR3 is TGCGCCAGCAGCCAAGGCACAGGGTTGGGCGAGCAGTACTTC. The rearrangement links TRBV7-2 to TRBJ2-7, with a possible D match to TRBD1 (6 bases). The CDR3 runs to 14 residues. Germline V gene sequence: CDR1 SGHTA, CDR2 FQGNSA.